This entry describes one T cell receptor (beta chain). Looked up from germline, CDR1 is SGHTS and CDR2 is YDEGEE. V dropped 3 bases and J dropped 8; count of bases not matched to a gene: 5. There are 15 residues in the CDR3. These data belong to a study of control samples from healthy donors and cancer patients. Libraries were prepared by immunoSEQ multiplex PCR; TCRdb keeps only in-frame clonotypes and omits some of them. The sample holds 130,000 to 150,000 clones; 90% to 95% are singletons and the top ten take 14%. The rearrangement joins TRBV5-8 to TRBJ1-4; 12 nucleotides match TRBD1. The TCR was taken from a man between 60 and 75 years old with colorectal cancer. Source material: PBMCs. Here the CDR3 reads CASSSGTGGREKLFF. For the CDR3, the DNA is TGTGCCAGCAGCTCAGGGACAGGGGGCCGGGAAAAACTGTTTTTT.